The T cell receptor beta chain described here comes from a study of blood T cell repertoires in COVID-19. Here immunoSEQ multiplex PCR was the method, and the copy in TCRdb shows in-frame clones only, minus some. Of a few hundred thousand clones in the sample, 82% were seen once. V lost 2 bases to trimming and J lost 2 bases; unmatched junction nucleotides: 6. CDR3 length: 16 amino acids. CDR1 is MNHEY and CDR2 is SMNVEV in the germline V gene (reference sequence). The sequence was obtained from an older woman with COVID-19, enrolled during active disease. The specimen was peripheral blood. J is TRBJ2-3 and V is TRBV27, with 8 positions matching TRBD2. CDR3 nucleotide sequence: TGTGCCAGCAGTTTACGAGCGGGAGTTACCACAGATACGCAGTATTTT. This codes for CASSLRAGVTTDTQYF.